The 16 T cell receptor beta chains reported below all come from one sample, sequenced in a study of HIV-infected children after antiretroviral therapy interruption. Unique molecular identifiers were included in an RNA-based 3' RACE TCR library. One entry per CDR3 protein results from TCRdb running MiXCR on the 3' RACE reads. The sample lists approximately 96,000 distinct CDR3 sequences, about 7.2% occurring once. Treatment meaning: PENTA 11 planned treatment interruption arm or continuous ART arm. The sequencing used CD45RA+ CD4+ T cells from PBMCs, pooled from several time points, collected from a donor given antiretroviral therapy, either interrupted or continuous. This sample's subset: naive CD4+ CD45RA+ CD45RO- T cells. The receptors here all came from a pool of human donors with HIV.

There are a few counts of this clonotype. The chain has TRBV12-3 or TRBV12-4 and TRBJ2-3; D unclear. Trimming took off 3 bases at V and 4 bases at J, with 2 bases between the two ends. The CDR3 spans 11 residues. DNA for the CDR3: TGTGCCAGCAGTTTCGCAGATACGCAGTATTTT. Translated, it gives CASSFADTQYF.

Only a few counts were recorded for this clonotype. The gene calls are TRBV11-3 and TRBJ2-7; TRBD1 aligns across 9 bases. The germline gives CDR1 SGHNT, CDR2 YENEEA. V lost 2 bases and J lost 4; bases outside the gene matches: 6. CDR3 length: 15 amino acids. This CDR3 is CASSLRTGVNYEQYF. The CDR3 coding sequence is TGTGCCAGCAGCTTACGGACAGGGGTCAATTACGAGCAGTACTTC. The variable domain in full, with the rest retrieved from reference TRBV11-3 and TRBJ2-7, is EAGVVQSPRYKIIEKKQPVAFWCNPISGHNTLYWYLQNLGQGPELLIRYENEEAVDDSQLPKDRFSAERLKGVDSTLKIQPAELGDSAVYLCASSLRTGVNYEQYFGPGTRLTVT.

The chain carries TRBV24-1 and TRBJ2-2, with D uncertain. V dropped 5 bases and J dropped 4 bases, with 7 bases sitting between them. The CDR3 consists of 13 residues. CDR1 is KGHDR, CDR2 SFDVKD, per germline. For the CDR3, the DNA is TGTGCCACCAGTGGCAGCCCCACCGGGGAGCTGTTTTTT. Amino acid sequence: CATSGSPTGELFF.

Many counts were recorded for this clonotype. The chain employs TRBV20-1 and TRBJ1-2; TRBD1 aligns across 8 bases. CDR3 length equals 14 residues. V gave up 3 bases and J gave up 12 bases; unmatched junction bases: 15. Germline V gene sequence: CDR1 DFQATT, CDR2 SNEGSKA (reference sequence). The CDR3, as DNA: TGCAGTGCTAGTACCTCCTGGACAGGGCTAAGAAACACCTTC. It is translated as CSASTSWTGLRNTF.

As concerns this clonotype: A much larger clone differs by one base, so this may be a read error. V and J are TRBV5-1 and TRBJ2-5; tentative D call: TRBD1 (6 bases). CDR1 and CDR2 from the germline V gene are SGHRS and YFSETQ. This CDR3 has 14 residues. This chain's CDR3 is CVSSLGQLQETQYF. CDR3 DNA: TGCGTCAGCAGCTTAGGACAGCTCCAAGAGACCCAGTACTTC.

This clonotype came up many times. V gene TRBV7-9 combines with J gene TRBJ1-1; 8 positions match TRBD1. V was clipped by 2 bases and J by 9 bases; unmatched bases: 5. The germline CDR1 and CDR2 sequences are SEHNR and FQNEAQ (reference sequence). The CDR3 loop spans 13 amino acids. The CDR3 sequence is CASSLRDRRQAFF. For the CDR3, the DNA is TGTGCCAGCAGCTTACGGGACAGGCGGCAAGCTTTCTTT.

Ten or more counts support this clonotype. CDR3 nucleotides: TGTGCCAGCAGACCAAGCGGGGATTTTTACAATGAGCAGTTCTTC. Its protein is CASRPSGDFYNEQFF. This chain links TRBV12-3 or TRBV12-4 with TRBJ2-1, with 7 bases identical to TRBD2. Unmatched junction bases numbered 9, after V lost 6 bases and J lost 4 bases. CDR3 length equals 15 residues.

This clonotype has a count of ten or more. The V and J genes are TRBV7-6 and TRBJ2-1; TRBD1 matches at 10 bases. The V and J ends lost 4 bases and 4 bases, in that order; junction bases with no gene match: 4. The CDR3 has 15 amino acids. Germline-derived CDR1 and CDR2 are SGHVS and FNYEAQ. The CDR3 nucleotides read TGTGCCAGCAGCTCCCCGGGACAGGGGTACAATGAGCAGTTCTTC. It specifies CASSSPGQGYNEQFF.

In this sample, this clonotype turned up a few times. This rearrangement joins TRBV5-1 to TRBJ2-1; possible D gene TRBD2, 6 bases. V dropped 4 bases and J dropped 9 bases, with 17 bases sitting between them. Germline-derived CDR1 and CDR2 are SGHRS and YFSETQ. The CDR3 is 14 amino acids. The CDR3 region is CASSGGSDLGEQFF. The CDR3 DNA is TGCGCCAGCAGCGGAGGGTCAGATTTGGGTGAGCAGTTCTTC.

The chain links TRBV2 to TRBJ2-7; 9 bases are shared with TRBD1. V dropped 7 bases and J dropped 0; count of bases not matched to a gene: 13. Germline V gives CDR1 SNHLY, CDR2 FYNNEI. The CDR3 totals 17 residues. The CDR3 DNA is TGTGCCAGCAAGGACAGGGGCCTCCTTTTGGACTCCTACGAGCAGTACTTC. This sequence encodes CASKDRGLLLDSYEQYF.

This clonotype was observed many times. J is TRBJ1-3 and V is TRBV20-1, with D perhaps TRBD1 (5 bases). Germline V gene lookup returns CDR1 DFQATT and CDR2 SNEGSKA (reference sequence). Trimming took 4 bases from V and 0 from J, leaving 13 bases between them. The CDR3 consists of 15 residues. CDR3 sequence: CSATGTVSSGNTIYF. In DNA form, the CDR3 reads TGCAGTGCTACCGGGACTGTAAGCTCTGGAAACACCATATATTTT.

This clonotype was observed many times. The genes are TRBV29-1 and TRBJ2-2, with a tentative D call TRBD1 (5 bases). The V gene lost 7 bases and the J gene lost 0 bases, with 6 bases spanning the gap. CDR1 is SQVTM, CDR2 ANQGSEA, per germline. This CDR3 has 12 amino acids. CDR3 bases: TGCAGCGAACAGGCGAACACCGGGGAGCTGTTTTTT. Residues: CSEQANTGELFF.

This clonotype has ten or more counts. The chain employs TRBV20-1 and TRBJ2-5; no reliable D call. The CDR3 contains 13 residues. The V gene lost 3 bases and the J gene lost 7 bases, with 15 bases spanning the gap. Germline V gene data show CDR1 as DFQATT and CDR2 as SNEGSKA (reference sequence). This CDR3 reads CSARSYLSGTQYF. CDR3 nucleotide sequence: TGCAGTGCTAGGTCGTACCTTTCGGGGACCCAGTACTTC.

Only a few counts were recorded for this clonotype. This chain uses TRBV30 with TRBJ1-5; 7 bases match TRBD1. Germline trimming cut 0 bases from V and 0 bases from J; bases unmatched to any gene: 8. In germline, CDR1 is GTSNPN, CDR2 SVGIG (reference sequence). This CDR3 comprises 17 residues. The CDR3 protein is CAWSVRTGKYSNQPQHF. Written as DNA, the CDR3 is TGTGCCTGGAGTGTCCGGACAGGAAAATATAGCAATCAGCCCCAGCATTTT.

The chain is built from TRBV20-1 and TRBJ2-5; D could derive from TRBD1 or TRBD2 (5 bases each). The CDR3 length is 13 residues. V was cut by 8 bases and J by 2 bases, with 15 bases left in between. Per germline, CDR1 DFQATT and CDR2 SNEGSKA (reference sequence). The CDR3 is CSTQGPNQETQYF. CDR3 coding DNA: TGCAGTACGCAGGGACCTAATCAAGAGACCCAGTACTTC.

This clonotype was detected many times. This chain connects TRBV28 to TRBJ2-7; no clear D. The ends were cut back, 4 bases at V and 3 bases at J, with 16 bases in the middle. The length of the CDR3 is 15 residues. Per the germline V gene, CDR1 is MDHEN and CDR2 is SYDVKM. CDR3 bases: TGTGCCAGCAGTTCCCTGGGTCGGCTGGGCTACGAGCAGTACTTC. This sequence encodes CASSSLGRLGYEQYF.